This TCR beta chain was retrieved from a study of lymphopenia after photon versus proton radiotherapy. V was pared by 2 bases and J by 2 bases, with 16 bases between. This CDR3 comprises 16 residues. Germline values: CDR1 MNHNS, CDR2 SASEGT. Study results and limitations: Survival link was tested only in deceased patients; proton benefit remains a possibility. Relative stability marked proton patients; photon patients lost diversity and naive cells.

The table lists this clone with a few counts. Its antigen is currently unknown. Here immunoSEQ multiplex PCR was the method, and the copy in TCRdb shows in-frame clones only, minus some. The sample holds about 39,000 clones, 80% to 95% seen once. This clonotype was sampled from a man aged 55-75 years with cholangiocarcinoma. The rearrangement uses TRBV6-1 and TRBJ2-7; no clear D. The sample here was peripheral blood, taken from a patient treated with photon-based radiotherapy. CDR3 protein: CASSEIFQANAYEQYF. CDR3 nucleotides: TGTGCCAGCAGTGAAATCTTTCAGGCGAACGCCTACGAGCAGTACTTC.